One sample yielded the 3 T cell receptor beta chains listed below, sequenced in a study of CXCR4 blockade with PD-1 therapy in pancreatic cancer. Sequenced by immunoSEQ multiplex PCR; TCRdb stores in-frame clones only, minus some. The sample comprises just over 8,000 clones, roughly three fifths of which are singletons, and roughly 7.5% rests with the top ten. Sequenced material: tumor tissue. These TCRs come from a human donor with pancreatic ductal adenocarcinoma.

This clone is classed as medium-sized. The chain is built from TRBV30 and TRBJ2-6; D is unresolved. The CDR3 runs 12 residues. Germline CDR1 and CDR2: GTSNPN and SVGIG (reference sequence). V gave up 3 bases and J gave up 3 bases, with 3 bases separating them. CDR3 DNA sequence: TGTGCCTGGAGCCTTGGGGCCAACGTCCTGACTTTC. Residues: CAWSLGANVLTF.

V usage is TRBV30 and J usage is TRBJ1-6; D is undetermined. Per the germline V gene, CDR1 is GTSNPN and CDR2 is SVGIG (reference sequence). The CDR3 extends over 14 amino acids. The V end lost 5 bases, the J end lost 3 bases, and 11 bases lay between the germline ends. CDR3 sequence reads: CAWSPVHYNSPLHF. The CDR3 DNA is TGTGCCTGGTCTCCAGTCCACTATAATTCACCCCTCCACTTT. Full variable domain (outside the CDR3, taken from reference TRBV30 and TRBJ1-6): SQTIHQWPATLVQPVGSPLSLECTVEGTSNPNLYWYRQAAGRGLQLLFYSVGIGQISSEVPQNLSASRPQDRQFILSSKKLLLSDSGFYLCAWSPVHYNSPLHFGNGTRLTVT.

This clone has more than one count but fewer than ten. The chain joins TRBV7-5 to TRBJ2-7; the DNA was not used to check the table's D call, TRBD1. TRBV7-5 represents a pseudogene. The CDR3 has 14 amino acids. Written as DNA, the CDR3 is TGTGCCAGCAGCCGGGACAGGGCATCCTACGAGCAGTACTTC. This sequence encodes CASSRDRASYEQYF.